These 21 T cell receptor beta chains originate from one sample sequenced in a study of cytomegalovirus exposure and HLA in healthy donors. Here immunoSEQ multiplex PCR was the method, and the copy in TCRdb shows in-frame clones only, minus some. The sample yields some 140,000 clones, approximately 84% seen once. The sample comprised PBMCs. The receptors originated from a man younger than 45 in good health and CMV-seropositive.

The V call is TRBV10-1, the J call TRBJ2-1; D is possibly TRBD2 (7 bases). The length of the CDR3 is 14 residues. Trimming stripped 4 bases from V and 2 bases from J, with 9 bases between. The germline V gene encodes CDR1 WNHNN and CDR2 SYGVQD (reference sequence). The CDR3 bases are TGCGCCAGCAGTGGGGGGGGCCCCTACAATGAGCAGTTCTTC. Translation gives CASSGGGPYNEQFF.

This chain uses TRBV30 with TRBJ2-1; the match to TRBD1 covers 8 bases. Germline assignment: CDR1 GTSNPN and CDR2 SVGIG (reference sequence). This CDR3 has 15 residues. V lost 6 bases, J lost 4 bases, and 11 bases stayed unmatched. The CDR3 is CACDRGFGLYNEQFF. The CDR3 region has the DNA TGTGCCTGCGACAGGGGATTCGGATTATACAATGAGCAGTTCTTC. Filled out from reference TRBV30 and TRBJ2-1, the complete variable domain reads SQTIHQWPATLVQPVGSPLSLECTVEGTSNPNLYWYRQAAGRGLQLLFYSVGIGQISSEVPQNLSASRPQDRQFILSSKKLLLSDSGFYLCACDRGFGLYNEQFFGPGTRLTVL.

The J gene is TRBJ1-4, the V gene TRBV5-1; D remains unclear. This CDR3 has 17 amino acids. Trimming shortened V by 3 bases and J by 2 bases, and 17 bases separated the two germline ends. From germline, CDR1 is SGHRS and CDR2 YFSETQ. CDR3 region: CASSSNPQAATNEKLFF. CDR3 coding DNA: TGCGCCAGCAGCTCTAACCCCCAGGCTGCGACTAATGAAAAACTGTTTTTT.

The V gene is TRBV2, the J gene TRBJ1-1, with TRBD1 matching over 9 bases. Looked up from germline, CDR1 is SNHLY and CDR2 is FYNNEI. With 7 bases clipped from V and 3 bases from J, the junction kept 6 bases outside the gene matches. The CDR3 runs 14 residues. For the CDR3, the DNA is TGTGCCAGCATAATTAGGACAGGGGACACTGAAGCTTTCTTT. Translation gives CASIIRTGDTEAFF.

CDR3 DNA sequence: TGTGCCAGCAGCTTGGGTCCAGCAGAGGGCTATGGCTACACCTTC. It translates to CASSLGPAEGYGYTF. The chain has TRBV5-6 and TRBJ1-2; D unclear. CDR3 length: 15 residues. The germline CDR1 and CDR2 sequences are SGHDT and YYEEEE. Trimming removed 0 bases at V and 4 bases at J, with 13 bases between.

The chain joins TRBV5-6 to TRBJ2-5, with 9 positions matching TRBD1. This CDR3 is built from 15 residues. The germline CDR1 and CDR2 sequences are SGHDT and YYEEEE. The junction had 10 bases not matched to a gene; V was cut back by 5 bases and J by 5 bases. CDR3 protein: CASSGTGGGEETQYF. CDR3 nucleotides: TGTGCCAGCAGTGGAACAGGGGGCGGAGAGGAGACCCAGTACTTC.

This chain joins TRBV7-9 and TRBJ1-1, with 7 bases lining up with TRBD1. This CDR3 comprises 15 residues. V was pared by 2 bases and J by 1 base, with 4 bases of the junction left unmatched. Germline CDR1 and CDR2: SEHNR and FQNEAQ (reference sequence). As DNA, the CDR3 is TGTGCCAGCAGCTTACCCCGGACAGGGAACACTGAAGCTTTCTTT. Its translation: CASSLPRTGNTEAFF.

The table lists this clone with many counts. The rearrangement links TRBV27 to TRBJ1-2; 7 bases align to TRBD1. V lost 10 bases and J lost 7; bases outside the gene matches: 9. Germline V gives CDR1 MNHEY, CDR2 SMNVEV (reference sequence). The CDR3 is 12 amino acids. In DNA form, the CDR3 reads TGTGCCACCGCCTACAGGGGCCTTGGCTACACCTTC. It yields the protein CATAYRGLGYTF.

This rearrangement joins TRBV11-2 to TRBJ2-7; D might be TRBD1 (5 bases). The CDR3 loop spans 15 amino acids. Germline CDR1 and CDR2: SGHAT and FQNNGV. The V gene lost 5 bases and the J gene lost 3 bases, with 17 bases spanning the gap. CDR3 nucleotide sequence: TGTGCCAGCAGCCAAACCCGGACACGTAACTACGAGCAGTACTTC. Encoded protein: CASSQTRTRNYEQYF.

On this clone itself: Other nucleotide sequences in the sample specify the same CDR3. CDR3 in amino acids: CASSISGLGEKLFF. The CDR3 nucleotides are TGTGCCAGTAGTATTTCAGGGCTTGGTGAAAAACTGTTTTTT. This chain joins TRBV19 and TRBJ1-4; TRBD1 might be the D (5 bases). From germline, CDR1 is LNHDA and CDR2 SQIVND (reference sequence). The CDR3 consists of 14 residues. V was shortened by 3 bases and J by 7 bases, with 12 bases between the two germline ends.

This chain connects TRBV5-1 to TRBJ2-7; 15 bases agree with TRBD2. With V trimmed by 3 bases and J by 7 bases, 8 bases remained unmatched. The germline V gene encodes CDR1 SGHRS and CDR2 YFSETQ. This CDR3 has 16 residues. The CDR3 loop reads CASSSGTSGRSREQYF. CDR3 nucleotide sequence: TGCGCCAGCAGCTCAGGGACTAGCGGGAGGTCACGGGAGCAGTACTTC.

Regarding this clone: The germline gene is not matched at one end of the junction; a read error may be the cause. This chain uses TRBV4-1 with TRBJ1-2; D unresolved. Looked up from germline, CDR1 is MGHRA and CDR2 is YSYEKL. The CDR3 spans 11 residues. For the CDR3, the DNA is TGTGCCAGCAGCCAAGACGGTGGCTACACCTTC. Its protein product is CASSQDGGYTF.

The chain links TRBV5-4 to TRBJ2-1, with TRBD2 matching 9 bases. CDR3 length: 16 amino acids. V was clipped by 9 bases and J by 6 bases; unmatched bases: 16. The germline V gene encodes CDR1 SGHNT and CDR2 YYREEE (reference sequence). This CDR3 is CATFPGGRVQVNEQFF. In DNA, the CDR3 is TGTGCCACCTTTCCGGGCGGGAGGGTCCAGGTCAATGAGCAGTTCTTC. The full variable domain, in which reference TRBV5-4 and TRBJ2-1 provide the parts outside the CDR3, is ETGVTQSPTHLIKTRGQQVTLRCSSQSGHNTVSWYQQALGQGPQFIFQYYREEENGRGNFPPRFSGLQFPNYSSELNVNALELDDSALYLCATFPGGRVQVNEQFFGPGTRLTVL.

V usage is TRBV9 and J usage is TRBJ2-3; 9 bases map to TRBD1. This CDR3 is built from 14 residues. Germline CDR1 and CDR2: SGDLS and YYNGEE. The junction had 4 bases not matched to a gene; V was cut back by 0 bases and J by 8 bases. The CDR3 DNA is TGTGCCAGCAGCGTAGGGACAGGGGTGACTACGCAGTATTTT. Translating it yields CASSVGTGVTTQYF.

The genes are TRBV27 and TRBJ2-5; the match to TRBD2 covers 9 bases. J lost 5 bases, V lost 2 bases, and 9 bases had no gene match. The germline gives CDR1 MNHEY, CDR2 SMNVEV (reference sequence). The CDR3 runs to 16 residues. This chain's CDR3 is CASSLGLAKTPETQYF. The DNA of the CDR3 is TGTGCCAGCAGTTTAGGACTAGCGAAAACCCCCGAGACCCAGTACTTC.

The chain joins TRBV5-1 to TRBJ2-6; TRBD1 matches 7 bases. V shed 3 bases, J shed 0 bases, and the junction held 6 bases outside the gene matches. The CDR3 length is 17 residues. Germline V lookup: CDR1 SGHRS, CDR2 YFSETQ. In DNA form, the CDR3 reads TGCGCCAGCAGCTCCCTTACAGGGGCCTCTGGGGCCAACGTCCTGACTTTC. Its translation: CASSSLTGASGANVLTF.

The chain recombines TRBV9 with TRBJ2-1, with 8 bases that match TRBD2. V was pared by 5 bases and J by 1 base, with 5 bases of the junction left unmatched. Germline CDR1 and CDR2: SGDLS and YYNGEE. The CDR3 extends over 15 amino acids. CDR3 DNA: TGTGCCAGCAGTGGACCGGGGGGGTCCTACAATGAGCAGTTCTTC. It is translated as CASSGPGGSYNEQFF.

V usage is TRBV25-1 and J usage is TRBJ1-2; 8 bases are shared with TRBD1. Per germline, CDR1 MGHDK and CDR2 SYGVNS. This CDR3 is 14 amino acids long. The junction had 5 bases not matched to a gene; V was cut back by 4 bases and J by 4 bases. As DNA, the CDR3 is TGTGCCAGCAGTGGCCCCGGGACAGGCTATGGCTACACCTTC. This sequence encodes CASSGPGTGYGYTF.

The gene calls are TRBV7-9 and TRBJ2-7; D remains unclear. Trimming took off 5 bases at V and 0 bases at J, with 5 bases between the two ends. Germline V lookup: CDR1 SEHNR, CDR2 FQNEAQ (reference sequence). The CDR3 is 12 residues long. Here the CDR3 DNA reads TGTGCCAGCAGCCCGAGCTCCTACGAGCAGTACTTC. This codes for CASSPSSYEQYF.

Here the CDR3 reads CASSPETGVSSGNTIYF. The CDR3 bases are TGCGCCAGCAGCCCCGAGACAGGCGTCAGCTCTGGAAACACCATATATTTT. The chain links TRBV5-1 to TRBJ1-3, with D possibly being TRBD1 (6 bases). Germline CDR1 reads SGHRS; CDR2 reads YFSETQ. Trimming left V 4 bases short and J 0 bases short, with 17 bases between. The CDR3 has 17 residues.

This clone was recorded only once. The chain joins TRBV10-3 to TRBJ2-7; 8 bases fit TRBD1. V dropped 3 bases and J dropped 1; count of bases not matched to a gene: 2. The CDR3 extends over 14 amino acids. CDR1 is ENHRY and CDR2 is SYGVKD in the germline V gene. The CDR3 DNA reads as TGTGCCATCAGTGAAAGGACAGGGTCCTACGAGCAGTACTTC. This sequence encodes CAISERTGSYEQYF.